This TCR beta chain was identified in a study of identical twins' blood T cells. The CDR3 sequence is 16 residues long. Germline V gene lookup returns CDR1 LGHDT and CDR2 YNNKEL (reference sequence). The V end lost 1 base, the J end lost 7 bases, and 14 bases lay between the germline ends. Three pairs of healthy female monozygous twins were the donors. In its sample, this clonotype was seen a few times. Its antigen is currently unknown. A previously described protocol, modified, built RNA-based TCR cDNA libraries. TCRdb re-analysed the 5' RACE reads in MiXCR, keeping a single row per CDR3 protein. The sample contains about 370,000 distinct CDR3 sequences, approximately 30% of which appear only once. Notes on the study in general: V gene usage reportedly matched far better within twin pairs than unrelated donors.

Sequencing was done on a sample of PBMCs. This sequence originates from a woman between 18 and 55 years old in good health. The gene calls are TRBV3-1 and TRBJ1-6; tentative D call: TRBD1 (5 bases). This chain's CDR3 is CASSQGEGARNSPLHF. For the CDR3, the DNA is TGTGCCAGCAGCCAAGGGGAAGGGGCCAGGAATTCACCCCTCCACTTT. Using reference TRBV3-1 and TRBJ1-6 for the parts outside the CDR3, the full variable domain is DTAVSQTPKYLVTQMGNDKSIKCEQNLGHDTMYWYKQDSKKFLKIMFSYNNKELIINETVPNRFSPKSPDKAHLNLHINSLELGDSAVYFCASSQGEGARNSPLHFGNGTRLTVT.